The entry that follows covers one T cell receptor (beta chain) sequence. What it recognizes is unknown. This entry is derived from a study of regulatory T cells in long-lasting Graves disease. The study, taken as a whole, reports: The work looked only at peripheral blood and did not look at thyroid tissue. Persistent cases of Graves' showed reduced TCR diversity relative to newly diagnosed patients.

Assembly of TCR beta libraries relied on iRepertoire HTBI primers together with Arm-PCR of CDR3 regions. One entry per CDR3 protein results from TCRdb running MiXCR on the multiplex PCR reads. The sample includes 420,000 or so distinct CDR3 sequences, 15% to 20% of them seen just once. The V gene lost 4 bases and the J gene lost 7 bases, with 17 bases spanning the gap. The CDR3 contains 15 residues. Germline V gene sequence: CDR1 LNHDA, CDR2 SQIVND (reference sequence). Time point indicated: newly diagnosed GD, antithyroid drugs for less than 3 months. Extracted RNA from PBMCs served as the source of the TCR library. Patients came through an endocrinology department, and that department was in Xi'an, China. The same data also went into a second study, on T cells in Graves' hyperthyroidism and ophthalmopathy. That report notes: Graves' hyperthyroidism qualified as stable when ophthalmopathy did not progress within 18 months.

The source material was peripheral blood mononuclear cells (PBMCs), sampled at new diagnosis, from a patient treated with antithyroid drugs. The clonotype originates from a woman under 30 with Graves disease. The chain joins TRBV19 to TRBJ2-1, with D perhaps given as TRBD1 or TRBD2 (6 bases each). This CDR3 is CASSNWGALGNEQFF. The CDR3 DNA reads as TGTGCCAGTAGTAACTGGGGGGCTTTGGGGAATGAGCAGTTCTTC.